One and the same sample provided the 20 T cell receptor beta chains below, sequenced in a study of T cells in Graves' hyperthyroidism and ophthalmopathy. Authors of the study amplified TCR beta CDR3 regions from RNA transcripts. First-round RT-PCR with HTBI primers amplified the TCR CDR3 region. MiXCR, applied by TCRdb to the multiplex PCR reads, yields one record per CDR3 protein. The table has 600,000 or so distinct CDR3 sequences, around 14% seen once. Material for sequencing was blood. These receptors came from a woman younger than 30 with Graves' ophthalmopathy.

The rearrangement uses TRBV18 and TRBJ1-1, with a weak D call TRBD1 (5 bases). The CDR3 sequence is 15 residues long. V was trimmed by 3 bases and J by 1 base, leaving 12 bases between them. Germline CDR1 is KGHSH and CDR2 is LQKENI. CDR3 bases: TGTGCCAGCTCACCCAGCCTCGACAGGAACACTGAAGCTTTCTTT. This translates into CASSPSLDRNTEAFF. The complete variable domain, with remaining parts taken from reference TRBV18 and TRBJ1-1, reads NAGVMQNPRHLVRRRGQEARLRCSPMKGHSHVYWYRQLPEEGLKFMVYLQKENIIDESGMPKERFSAEFPKEGPSILRIQQVVRGDSAAYFCASSPSLDRNTEAFFGQGTRLTVV.

In this sample, this clonotype turned up many times. The chain joins TRBV12-3 or TRBV12-4 to TRBJ2-1; no clear D gene. V lost 7 bases and J lost 6, with 13 bases in between. The CDR3 length is 13 residues. The CDR3 nucleotides read TGTGCCAGCATTCTGAGGAGTACCAATGAGCAGTTCTTC. Translating it yields CASILRSTNEQFF.

This sequence joins TRBV9 and TRBJ2-3, with 7 bases lining up with TRBD2. Germline trimming cut 0 bases from V and 5 bases from J; bases unmatched to any gene: 6. Germline CDR1 reads SGDLS; CDR2 reads YYNGEE. The CDR3 is 15 residues long. This CDR3 is CASSVVAGAIDTQYF. The CDR3 bases are TGTGCCAGCAGCGTAGTTGCGGGAGCGATAGATACGCAGTATTTT.

This clonotype was found a few times. The chain employs TRBV4-3 and TRBJ2-2; D is unresolved. Germline CDR1 reads LGHNA; CDR2 reads YSLEER. V lost 0 bases to trimming and J lost 1 base, with 0 bases between them. The CDR3 has 13 amino acids. CDR3 sequence: CASSQENTGELFF. The CDR3 DNA sequence: TGCGCCAGCAGCCAAGAGAACACCGGGGAGCTGTTTTTT.

About this clonotype itself: A much more abundant neighbour one base away suggests this may be a read error. J is TRBJ1-2 and V is TRBV7-9; no firm D call. This CDR3 region has 17 residues. The germline V gene has CDR1 SEHNR and CDR2 FQNEAQ (reference sequence). Trimming removed 8 bases at V and 4 bases at J, with 26 bases between. The CDR3 DNA follows: TGTGCCAGCTGGAGTGGGATAGCGGTAATGAAAGGCTATGGCTACACCTTC. Translated, it gives CASWSGIAVMKGYGYTF.

This clonotype was seen ten or more times. This chain links TRBV12-3 or TRBV12-4 with TRBJ1-2; D is perhaps TRBD1 (6 bases). V dropped 5 bases and J dropped 3 bases, with 16 bases sitting between them. This CDR3 is built from 15 residues. This chain's CDR3 is CASSPAQGSHYGYTF. CDR3 DNA sequence: TGTGCCAGCAGTCCTGCCCAGGGGAGCCACTATGGCTACACCTTC.

This clonotype was counted many times. The V and J genes are TRBV7-8 and TRBJ2-4, with 8 bases aligning to TRBD2. In germline, CDR1 is SGHVS, CDR2 FQNEAQ. This CDR3 is built from 17 residues. V trimming: 5 bases; J trimming: 0 bases; junction bases outside the gene matches: 9. The CDR3 loop reads CASSPTSGPLAKNIQYF. CDR3 in DNA: TGTGCCAGCAGCCCAACTAGCGGACCTTTAGCCAAAAACATTCAGTACTTC.

This clonotype was found a few times. This sequence joins TRBV18 and TRBJ1-1; D gene ambiguous. Trimming took 2 bases from V and 7 from J, leaving 20 bases between them. The V gene's germline CDR1 is KGHSH and CDR2 LQKENI. This CDR3 has 16 amino acids. The CDR3 reads CASSPDWEPKASEAFF. The CDR3 region has the DNA TGTGCCAGCTCACCAGACTGGGAACCTAAGGCTAGTGAAGCTTTCTTT. The full variable domain, in which reference TRBV18 and TRBJ1-1 provide the parts outside the CDR3, is NAGVMQNPRHLVRRRGQEARLRCSPMKGHSHVYWYRQLPEEGLKFMVYLQKENIIDESGMPKERFSAEFPKEGPSILRIQQVVRGDSAAYFCASSPDWEPKASEAFFGQGTRLTVV.

This chain joins TRBV5-1 and TRBJ1-1; D remains ambiguous. The CDR3 extends over 12 amino acids. CDR1 is SGHRS and CDR2 is YFSETQ in the germline V gene. V gave up 1 base and J gave up 3 bases, with 4 bases separating them. The CDR3 spells CASSLQYTEAFF. The CDR3 bases are TGCGCCAGCAGCTTGCAGTACACTGAAGCTTTCTTT.

The chain couples TRBV28 to TRBJ1-6; 9 bases are shared with TRBD1. With 2 bases clipped from V and 14 bases from J, the junction kept 7 bases outside the gene matches. Germline V gene sequence: CDR1 MDHEN, CDR2 SYDVKM. There are 14 residues in the CDR3. The CDR3 spells CASSLNRGPLALHF. The CDR3 nucleotides read TGTGCCAGCAGTTTAAACAGGGGGCCTTTAGCCCTCCACTTT.

The CDR3 DNA sequence: TGTGCCAGTACTGTCGGTACTAGCGGGAGTAGAGAGACCCAGTACTTC. It encodes CASTVGTSGSRETQYF. This chain links TRBV19 with TRBJ2-5; the match to TRBD2 covers 11 bases. Germline assignment: CDR1 LNHDA and CDR2 SQIVND (reference sequence). The CDR3 totals 16 residues. V lost 7 bases to trimming and J lost 4 bases; unmatched junction nucleotides: 11.

This clonotype was detected many times. V is TRBV18 and J is TRBJ2-7, with D hard to call. CDR1 is KGHSH, CDR2 LQKENI, per germline. The V gene lost 1 base and the J gene lost 7 bases, with 8 bases spanning the gap. This CDR3 comprises 12 residues. The DNA for the CDR3 is TGTGCCAGCTCACCACTCCCCGGGGAGCAGTACTTC. Amino acids: CASSPLPGEQYF.

The J gene is TRBJ2-1, the V gene TRBV19; 12 nucleotides line up with TRBD2. From germline, CDR1 is LNHDA and CDR2 SQIVND (reference sequence). V lost 5 bases to trimming and J lost 6 bases; unmatched junction nucleotides: 5. The CDR3 contains 15 residues. The CDR3: CASSRLAGVVNEQFF. CDR3 bases: TGTGCCAGTAGTCGACTAGCGGGAGTCGTCAATGAGCAGTTCTTC.

As to this clonotype: This could be a read error, since a much larger clone is one nucleotide away. The V call is TRBV30, the J call TRBJ2-5; a possible D gene is TRBD2 (5 bases). In germline, CDR1 is GTSNPN, CDR2 SVGIG (reference sequence). Trimming shortened V by 2 bases and J by 5 bases, and 18 bases separated the two germline ends. The CDR3 is 15 amino acids. CDR3 DNA: TGTGCCTGGAGTCTAATACTAGGACTTGGGGAGACCCAGTACTTC. Its translation is CAWSLILGLGETQYF.

This clonotype was detected many times. The chain employs TRBV12-3 or TRBV12-4 and TRBJ1-6; 8 positions match TRBD1. The CDR3 totals 16 residues. V shed 4 bases, J shed 4 bases, and the junction held 6 bases outside the gene matches. CDR3 DNA: TGTGCCAGCAGTTCCCCACGGACAGGGTATAATTCACCCCTCCACTTT. The encoded protein is CASSSPRTGYNSPLHF.

This clonotype was observed a handful of times. The chain joins TRBV7-9 to TRBJ2-3; 8 nucleotides agree with TRBD2. CDR3 length: 14 amino acids. CDR1 and CDR2 (germline): SEHNR, FQNEAQ (reference sequence). With V trimmed by 6 bases and J by 2 bases, 4 bases remained unmatched. The chain's CDR3 is CASSKRGYTDTQYF. In DNA, the CDR3 is TGTGCCAGCAGTAAGCGGGGGTACACAGATACGCAGTATTTT.

This clonotype was counted a few times. The chain uses TRBV27 and TRBJ2-5; D uncertain. The CDR3 runs 12 residues. Germline V CDR1 and CDR2: MNHEY, SMNVEV (reference sequence). The V end was cut by 9 bases, the J end by 5 bases, with 13 bases between. CDR3 coding DNA: TGTGCCAGTAGACGAAGTGGGGAGACCCAGTACTTC. This gives the protein CASRRSGETQYF.

This clonotype was counted a few times. The chain uses TRBV7-6 and TRBJ2-3, with a tentative D call TRBD2 (6 bases). V dropped 5 bases and J dropped 2 bases, with 11 bases sitting between them. The CDR3 is made up of 14 amino acids. The germline gives CDR1 SGHVS, CDR2 FNYEAQ. Here the CDR3 reads CASSTWGVTDTQYF. CDR3 DNA sequence: TGTGCCAGCAGCACCTGGGGGGTCACAGATACGCAGTATTTT.

This clonotype was observed once. This may stem from a read error, because a much larger clone lies one nucleotide away. The chain joins TRBV6-5 to TRBJ2-7; 9 positions agree with TRBD1. The CDR3 is 15 residues long. The germline gives CDR1 MNHEY, CDR2 SVGAGI. V dropped 4 bases and J dropped 5; count of bases not matched to a gene: 9. Here the CDR3 DNA reads TGTGCCAGCAGTTCGGCCGGGACAGGGTCCAACGAGCAGTACTTC. Protein product: CASSSAGTGSNEQYF.

The chain is built from TRBV7-9 and TRBJ1-2; 9 bases agree with TRBD1. V trimming: 4 bases; J trimming: 8 bases; junction bases outside the gene matches: 11. Germline V CDR1 and CDR2: SEHNR, FQNEAQ (reference sequence). The length of the CDR3 is 15 residues. CDR3 bases: TGTGCCAGCAGCTCGGGGGGGACAGGGAAGGGGGGCTACACCTTC. Translated: CASSSGGTGKGGYTF.